This is a list of T cell receptor beta chains from one sample in a study of cytomegalovirus exposure and HLA in healthy donors. Sequenced by immunoSEQ multiplex PCR; TCRdb stores in-frame clones only, minus some. The repertoire includes approximately 100,000 clones, about 88% of them detected once, and approximately 2% sits in the top ten. The material sequenced was PBMCs. These receptors came from a woman aged 18-30 years in good health and CMV-seronegative. Both conserved end residues are part of each CDR3. The order of the fields is V gene, D gene, J gene, CDR3 protein. D genes are given only for firm matches.

V gene: TRBV28; D gene: -; J gene: TRBJ1-4; CDR3 protein: CASSFTAAEKLFF
V gene: TRBV5-1; D gene: -; J gene: TRBJ2-5; CDR3 protein: CASSLDREETQYF
V gene: TRBV27; D gene: TRBD1; J gene: TRBJ1-5; CDR3 protein: CASKDRGGNQPQHF
V gene: TRBV28; D gene: TRBD1; J gene: TRBJ1-1; CDR3 protein: CASDRGLNTEAFF
V gene: TRBV6-6; D gene: -; J gene: TRBJ2-7; CDR3 protein: CASSYAERTSYEQYF
V gene: TRBV27; D gene: TRBD1; J gene: TRBJ1-4; CDR3 protein: CASTSFPGTVNEKLFF
V gene: TRBV28; D gene: TRBD1; J gene: TRBJ2-7; CDR3 protein: CASRRTGGHEQYF
V gene: TRBV7-2; D gene: TRBD2; J gene: TRBJ2-7; CDR3 protein: CASSLDGGSKYF
V gene: TRBV6-5; D gene: TRBD1; J gene: TRBJ1-1; CDR3 protein: CASHKGGTGGTEAFF
V gene: TRBV28; D gene: TRBD1; J gene: TRBJ1-6; CDR3 protein: CASRPQGAYNSPLHF
V gene: TRBV2; D gene: -; J gene: TRBJ2-7; CDR3 protein: CASGSSGYEQYF
V gene: TRBV9; D gene: TRBD1; J gene: TRBJ2-7; CDR3 protein: CASSVGRQGVYEQYF
V gene: TRBV28; D gene: TRBD1; J gene: TRBJ1-2; CDR3 protein: CASSLSGTGYIGYTF
V gene: TRBV16; D gene: -; J gene: TRBJ1-3; CDR3 protein: CASSPRNSGNTIYF
V gene: TRBV7-2; D gene: -; J gene: TRBJ1-2; CDR3 protein: CASSLDTYGYTF
V gene: TRBV18; D gene: -; J gene: TRBJ1-1; CDR3 protein: CASSPDSTMNTEAFF
V gene: TRBV7-2; D gene: TRBD1; J gene: TRBJ2-7; CDR3 protein: CASSPGQDPFYEQYF
V gene: TRBV11-1; D gene: -; J gene: TRBJ2-1; CDR3 protein: CASNGRFPDNEQFF
V gene: TRBV28; D gene: -; J gene: TRBJ1-2; CDR3 protein: CASSDQGPYGYTF
V gene: TRBV29-1; D gene: -; J gene: TRBJ2-3; CDR3 protein: CSVESQGTDTQYF
V gene: TRBV7-9; D gene: TRBD1; J gene: TRBJ2-3; CDR3 protein: CASSSQGLQYF
V gene: TRBV15; D gene: -; J gene: TRBJ2-5; CDR3 protein: CATSRVPFQETQYF
V gene: TRBV7-9; D gene: TRBD1; J gene: TRBJ1-2; CDR3 protein: CASSLLGQGNYGYTF
V gene: TRBV4-1; D gene: -; J gene: TRBJ1-1; CDR3 protein: CASTPSRPGAGTEAFF
V gene: TRBV11-3; D gene: TRBD1; J gene: TRBJ2-1; CDR3 protein: CASSPTGSSYNEQFF
V gene: TRBV6-5; D gene: -; J gene: TRBJ2-7; CDR3 protein: CASSPGPSSYEQYF
V gene: TRBV6-6; D gene: -; J gene: TRBJ2-7; CDR3 protein: CASSFPSGQGNEQYF
V gene: TRBV19; D gene: TRBD1; J gene: TRBJ2-1; CDR3 protein: CASSRDRGDEQFF
V gene: TRBV5-4; D gene: -; J gene: TRBJ2-5; CDR3 protein: CASSFGGKRGTQYF
V gene: TRBV5-1; D gene: -; J gene: TRBJ2-1; CDR3 protein: CASSLEVGQGIYNEQFF
V gene: TRBV30; D gene: -; J gene: TRBJ2-1; CDR3 protein: CAWSVPPESQFF
V gene: TRBV7-3; D gene: TRBD1; J gene: TRBJ1-2; CDR3 protein: CASSLTGRGSLYGYTF
V gene: TRBV29-1; D gene: -; J gene: TRBJ2-3; CDR3 protein: CSVSLRTGGTDTQYF
V gene: TRBV2; D gene: -; J gene: TRBJ1-6; CDR3 protein: CASAGDPGGSPLHF
V gene: TRBV6-4; D gene: -; J gene: TRBJ2-2; CDR3 protein: CASAVARGTGELFF
V gene: TRBV6-5; D gene: -; J gene: TRBJ2-7; CDR3 protein: CASSYEAAGSYEQYF
V gene: TRBV7-8; D gene: -; J gene: TRBJ2-3; CDR3 protein: CASSLVDTQYF
V gene: TRBV10-3; D gene: -; J gene: TRBJ1-2; CDR3 protein: CAISAQNYGYTF
V gene: TRBV19; D gene: TRBD2; J gene: TRBJ2-2; CDR3 protein: CASHSTTSAYGELFF
V gene: TRBV4-2; D gene: -; J gene: TRBJ2-6; CDR3 protein: CASSQDQGSGANVLTF
V gene: TRBV10-2; D gene: -; J gene: TRBJ2-2; CDR3 protein: CASRGAGWAGELFF
V gene: TRBV2; D gene: -; J gene: TRBJ1-2; CDR3 protein: CASPPGRDNYGYTF
V gene: TRBV7-9; D gene: -; J gene: TRBJ1-1; CDR3 protein: CASSQRVTEDEAFF
V gene: TRBV9; D gene: TRBD1; J gene: TRBJ1-2; CDR3 protein: CASSVGQGDYGYTF
V gene: TRBV6-6; D gene: TRBD2; J gene: TRBJ2-1; CDR3 protein: CASSYPSGGGGNEQFF
V gene: TRBV7-9; D gene: -; J gene: TRBJ1-2; CDR3 protein: CASRRGNYGYTF
V gene: TRBV5-1; D gene: -; J gene: TRBJ1-5; CDR3 protein: CASRKDTDSNQPQHF
V gene: TRBV30; D gene: -; J gene: TRBJ2-5; CDR3 protein: CAWRAPGKTQYF
V gene: TRBV14; D gene: TRBD2; J gene: TRBJ2-5; CDR3 protein: CASSQARLAFQETQYF